The clone carrying this TCR beta chain came up once. The target antigen is unknown. This record comes from a study of T cells in localized non-small cell lung cancer. This CDR3 comprises 17 residues. Germline V gene lookup returns CDR1 SGHAT and CDR2 FQNNGV. Trimming took 5 bases from V and 2 from J; bases not matched to a gene: 9. The assay was immunoSEQ multiplex PCR, and TCRdb's table has in-frame clones only and misses some. Here the sample spans 100,000 to 150,000 clones, roughly 90% being singletons. General observations from the study: Longer overall survival accompanied higher blood T cell density. Appearance in adjacent lung was seen for a median approximately 58 of the top 100 tumor clones. Clonality of T cells reached its maximum in uninvolved adjacent lung, surpassing tumor.

This specimen consisted of peripheral blood, obtained before any cancer treatment. The chain carries TRBV11-2 and TRBJ2-6; 7 positions match TRBD1. The TCR originated in a female donor older than 55 with stage I lung adenocarcinoma. In nucleotides, the CDR3 is TGTGCCAGCAGCCCTAGGGGGCCTACGGCTGGGGCCAACGTCCTGACTTTC. It encodes CASSPRGPTAGANVLTF.